This TCR beta chain is drawn from a study of T cell changes during pregnancy in multiple sclerosis. CDR3 length: 16 amino acids. J lost 0 bases, V lost 1 base, and 7 bases had no gene match. Germline CDR1 reads SGHDT; CDR2 reads YYEEEE. Profiling relied on immunoSEQ multiplex PCR, and the TCRdb table lists in-frame clones only, not all of them. This table has about 23,000 clones, roughly 87% appearing once. The V gene is TRBV5-6, the J gene TRBJ2-7; 7 bases map to TRBD2. This material consisted of CD8+ T cells from peripheral blood mononuclear cells, taken after pregnancy. The source of this sequence is a female donor with multiple sclerosis, enrolled in a pregnancy study. This chain's CDR3 is CASSLWRGRSSYEQYF. CDR3 bases: TGTGCCAGCAGCTTGTGGCGGGGGAGGAGCTCCTACGAGCAGTACTTC.